This T cell receptor beta chain appears in the sequencing data of a study of neurological immune-mediated disorders. Whole-study findings and limits: The level of TCR clonal expansion was highest in patients with HTLV-1-associated myelopathy and lowest in multiple sclerosis, where it fell below the level seen in healthy controls. The absence of any CDR3 amino acid sequence shared by expanded clones across subjects suggests that repertoires were private in all groups. The study phylogenetically grouped the repertoires of 18 of 34 multiple sclerosis patients into one related-CDR3 cluster, a possible signature.

Germline CDR1 is DFQATT and CDR2 is SNEGSKA (reference sequence). This CDR3 contains 14 residues. In this sample, this clonotype turned up many times. Its matching antigen is unknown. Compared with germline, one end of the junction differs, possibly owing to a read error. Over 170 million TCR-beta sequences from 15-18 subjects came out of each sequencing run. TCRdb reprocessed the 5' RACE reads via MiXCR and lists one record per CDR3 protein. The table lists approximately 80,000 distinct CDR3 sequences, about 5.6% of them singletons. Time point here: longitudinal time-point 2. The clonotype comes from a woman aged 60 to 75 with multiple sclerosis. The sample was PBMCs. This chain connects TRBV20-1 to TRBJ1-5, with D unclear. As DNA, the CDR3 is TGCAGTGCCAGAGTGGGGAGGGCCAGTCAGCCCCAGCATTTT. As protein: CSARVGRASQPQHF.